The 6 T cell receptor beta chains listed next were all sequenced from one sample in a study of blood T cell repertoires in COVID-19. This table comes from immunoSEQ multiplex PCR, and its TCRdb copy is limited to in-frame clones, with some not included. In the table there are 150,000 to 160,000 clones, approximately 90% of which are singletons. Sequenced sample: peripheral blood. Receptors were obtained from a woman in her 40s with acute or convalescent COVID-19.

The chain combines TRBV2 with TRBJ2-7; D is undetermined. The CDR3 has 11 residues. CDR1 and CDR2 from the germline V gene are SNHLY and FYNNEI. The ends were cut back, 7 bases at V and 0 bases at J, with 4 bases in the middle. CDR3 protein: CASTNSYEQYF. The CDR3 region has the DNA TGTGCCAGCACAAACTCCTACGAGCAGTACTTC.

The V gene is TRBV5-8, the J gene TRBJ2-7; no clear D. The CDR3 has 14 residues. The V gene lost 2 bases and the J gene lost 0 bases, with 9 bases spanning the gap. Germline loops: CDR1 SGHTS, CDR2 YDEGEE. Here the CDR3 reads CASSLQHSSYEQYF. The CDR3 nucleotides are TGTGCCAGCAGCTTACAGCACAGCTCCTACGAGCAGTACTTC. Supplemented by reference TRBV5-8 and TRBJ2-7, the full variable domain reads EAGVTQSPTHLIKTRGQQATLRCSPISGHTSVYWYQQALGLGLQFLLWYDEGEERNRGNFPPRFSGRQFPNYSSELNVNALELEDSALYLCASSLQHSSYEQYFGPGTRLTVT.

The chain uses TRBV24-1 and TRBJ2-6, with D possibly being TRBD1 (5 bases). Looked up from germline, CDR1 is KGHDR and CDR2 is SFDVKD. Between the trimmed V and J ends, which lost 2 bases and 4 bases, there was a span of 8 bases. The CDR3 extends over 15 amino acids. The CDR3: CATSDSRQGANVLTF. The CDR3 DNA sequence: TGTGCCACCAGTGATTCACGACAGGGGGCCAACGTCCTGACTTTC.

The V gene is TRBV7-9, the J gene TRBJ2-7; 7 nucleotides match TRBD1. V was pared by 5 bases and J by 3 bases, with 10 bases of the junction left unmatched. The germline V gene has CDR1 SEHNR and CDR2 FQNEAQ (reference sequence). CDR3 length: 15 amino acids. The DNA of the CDR3 is TGTGCCAGCAGCCAGACCGGGACAGCATACTACGAGCAGTACTTC. Translated, it gives CASSQTGTAYYEQYF.

The rearrangement joins TRBV9 to TRBJ2-1; 10 positions match TRBD2. The CDR3 runs 14 residues. The J segment lost 7 bases and the V segment lost 7 bases, leaving 8 bases of the junction unmatched. Germline V gene lookup returns CDR1 SGDLS and CDR2 YYNGEE. CDR3 bases: TGTGCCAGCGGAACTAGCGGGGTTTCGAATGAGCAGTTCTTC. Translation gives CASGTSGVSNEQFF.

The chain is built from TRBV19 and TRBJ1-5; TRBD1 agrees at 7 bases. The V and J ends lost 7 bases and 4 bases, in that order; junction bases with no gene match: 7. Germline V CDR1 and CDR2: LNHDA, SQIVND (reference sequence). This CDR3 has 14 residues. CDR3 DNA sequence: TGTGCCAGTACGGAGACAGGGAGTAATCAGCCCCAGCATTTT. Protein: CASTETGSNQPQHF.